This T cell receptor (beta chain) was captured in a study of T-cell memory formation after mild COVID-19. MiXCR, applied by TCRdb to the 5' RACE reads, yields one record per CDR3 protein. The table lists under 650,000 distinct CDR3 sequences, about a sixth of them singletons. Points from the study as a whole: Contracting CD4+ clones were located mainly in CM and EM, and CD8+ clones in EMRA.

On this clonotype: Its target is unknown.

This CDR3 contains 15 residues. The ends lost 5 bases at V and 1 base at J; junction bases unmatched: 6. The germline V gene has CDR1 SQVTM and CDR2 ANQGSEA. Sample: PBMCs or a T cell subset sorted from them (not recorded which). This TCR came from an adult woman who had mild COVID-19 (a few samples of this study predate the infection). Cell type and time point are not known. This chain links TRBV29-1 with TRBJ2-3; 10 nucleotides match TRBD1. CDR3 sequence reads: CSVIPGTGGTDTQYF. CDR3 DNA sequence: TGCAGCGTTATACCCGGGACAGGGGGCACAGATACGCAGTATTTT.